This is a list of T cell receptor beta chains from one sample in a study of vaccination and CD4 T cells after COVID-19. TCRdb called the PCR reads again in MiXCR, with one record for every CDR3 protein. The repertoire holds almost 9,500 distinct CDR3 sequences, with about 32% as singletons. Antigen specificity for these receptors is unknown. Sequencing was performed on CD4+ T cells from blood, cultured in vitro. All receptors derive from a human donor in good health. CDR3s include the opening cysteine and the closing phenylalanine or tryptophan. D genes are given only for firm matches. Not every row has a clone size; where given, it reads once, few, many or a size class.

V gene: TRBV6-1
clone size: few
D gene: TRBD2
J gene: TRBJ2-2
CDR3 protein: CASSTGRVRGRTGELFF
CDR3 DNA: TGTGCCAGCAGCACGGGGAGGGTCCGAGGGCGCACCGGGGAGCTGTTTTTT

V gene: TRBV20-1
clone size: few
D gene: TRBD1
J gene: TRBJ1-2
CDR3 protein: CSASPGWTGVDGYTF
CDR3 DNA: TGCAGTGCCTCACCAGGGTGGACAGGGGTGGATGGCTACACCTTC

V gene: TRBV4-1
clone size: .
D gene: .
J gene: TRBJ1-2
CDR3 protein: CASSQETGKNYGYTF
CDR3 DNA: TGCGCCAGCAGCCAAGAAACGGGAAAAAACTATGGCTACACCTTC

V gene: TRBV25-1
clone size: once
D gene: TRBD1
J gene: TRBJ1-6
CDR3 protein: CASSAFRTGPPLHF
CDR3 DNA: TGTGCCAGCAGTGCATTTAGGACAGGGCCACCCCTCCACTTT

V gene: TRBV2
clone size: .
D gene: .
J gene: TRBJ2-5
CDR3 protein: CATARTRPGETQYF
CDR3 DNA: TGTGCCACCGCGCGCACCCGACCGGGGGAGACCCAGTACTTC

V gene: TRBV7-9
clone size: .
D gene: TRBD1
J gene: TRBJ2-7
CDR3 protein: CASADRGPYEQYF
CDR3 DNA: TGTGCCAGCGCTGACAGGGGGCCCTACGAGCAGTACTTC

V gene: TRBV28
clone size: .
D gene: .
J gene: TRBJ1-2
CDR3 protein: CATQVAGLDGYTF
CDR3 DNA: TGTGCCACACAAGTTGCAGGGTTGGATGGCTACACCTTC

V gene: TRBV7-9
clone size: .
D gene: TRBD1
J gene: TRBJ2-6
CDR3 protein: CASSPRTGKIAGANVLTF
CDR3 DNA: TGTGCCAGCAGCCCCCGGACAGGGAAAATTGCTGGGGCCAACGTCCTGACTTTC

V gene: TRBV27
clone size: medium-sized
D gene: .
J gene: TRBJ1-2
CDR3 protein: CASSFSPSSTANYGYTF
CDR3 DNA: TGTGCCAGCAGTTTCAGCCCGTCCTCAACCGCTAACTATGGCTACACCTTC

V gene: TRBV28
clone size: few
D gene: TRBD1
J gene: TRBJ2-7
CDR3 protein: CASTTGVYEQYF
CDR3 DNA: TGTGCCAGCACCACAGGGGTCTACGAGCAGTACTTC

V gene: TRBV25-1
clone size: .
D gene: .
J gene: TRBJ2-7
CDR3 protein: CASSGQGPGDYEQYF
CDR3 DNA: TGTGCCAGCAGTGGCCAGGGGCCGGGGGACTACGAGCAGTACTTC

V gene: TRBV7-6
clone size: .
D gene: TRBD2
J gene: TRBJ2-3
CDR3 protein: CASSLIAGGHTDTQYF
CDR3 DNA: TGTGCCAGCAGCCTAATAGCGGGAGGGCACACAGATACGCAGTATTTT

V gene: TRBV28
clone size: .
D gene: .
J gene: TRBJ2-7
CDR3 protein: CASNRPTGHYEQYF
CDR3 DNA: TGTGCCAGCAACCGGCCGACAGGCCACTACGAGCAGTACTTC

V gene: TRBV2
clone size: .
D gene: .
J gene: TRBJ1-1
CDR3 protein: CASSEGGMEEAFF
CDR3 DNA: TGTGCCAGCAGTGAAGGAGGGATGGAGGAAGCTTTCTTT

V gene: TRBV20-1
clone size: few
D gene: TRBD2
J gene: TRBJ2-3
CDR3 protein: CSARVTSGYTDTQYF
CDR3 DNA: TGCAGTGCTAGAGTGACTAGCGGGTACACAGATACGCAGTATTTT

V gene: TRBV10-3
clone size: once
D gene: TRBD1
J gene: TRBJ2-3
CDR3 protein: CAIRGQDTDTQYF
CDR3 DNA: TGTGCCATCAGGGGACAGGACACAGATACGCAGTATTTT

V gene: TRBV2
clone size: few
D gene: .
J gene: TRBJ2-1
CDR3 protein: CASIEQGPGNEQFF
CDR3 DNA: TGTGCCAGCATTGAGCAGGGTCCGGGCAATGAGCAGTTCTTC

V gene: TRBV6-2/TRBV6-3
clone size: few
D gene: .
J gene: TRBJ2-1
CDR3 protein: CASSYLRANEQFF
CDR3 DNA: TGTGCCAGCAGTTATCTTCGGGCGAATGAGCAGTTCTTC

V gene: TRBV6-1
clone size: .
D gene: .
J gene: TRBJ1-5
CDR3 protein: CASSLESYQPQHF
CDR3 DNA: TGTGCCAGCAGCTTGGAAAGTTATCAGCCCCAGCATTTT

V gene: TRBV7-2
clone size: few
D gene: .
J gene: TRBJ1-4
CDR3 protein: CASSYRGTQNEKLFF
CDR3 DNA: TGTGCCAGCAGCTACCGTGGGACGCAGAATGAAAAACTGTTTTTT

V gene: TRBV19
clone size: few
D gene: TRBD2
J gene: TRBJ2-1
CDR3 protein: CASSIVLAGSSYNEQFF
CDR3 DNA: TGTGCCAGTAGTATAGTACTAGCGGGTAGCTCCTACAATGAGCAGTTCTTC

V gene: TRBV10-1
clone size: .
D gene: TRBD1
J gene: TRBJ2-6
CDR3 protein: CASIVGQKYSGANVLTF
CDR3 DNA: TGCGCCAGCATCGTGGGACAGAAATACTCTGGGGCCAACGTCCTGACTTTC

V gene: TRBV10-3
clone size: .
D gene: TRBD1
J gene: TRBJ2-7
CDR3 protein: CATQGQGYEQYF
CDR3 DNA: TGTGCCACTCAGGGACAGGGCTACGAGCAGTACTTC

V gene: TRBV20-1
clone size: .
D gene: .
J gene: TRBJ2-5
CDR3 protein: CSASIQQETQYF
CDR3 DNA: TGCAGTGCTAGTATCCAGCAAGAGACCCAGTACTTC

V gene: TRBV19
clone size: few
D gene: .
J gene: TRBJ2-6
CDR3 protein: CASGWSGTGGANVLTF
CDR3 DNA: TGTGCCAGTGGCTGGTCCGGAACGGGTGGGGCCAACGTCCTGACTTTC

V gene: TRBV29-1
clone size: .
D gene: .
J gene: TRBJ1-5
CDR3 protein: CSVRGTINQPQHF
CDR3 DNA: TGCAGCGTTCGCGGGACTATTAATCAGCCCCAGCATTTT

V gene: TRBV20-1
clone size: .
D gene: TRBD1
J gene: TRBJ2-6
CDR3 protein: CSAEPRTGGSHGANVLTF
CDR3 DNA: TGCAGTGCTGAGCCTCGGACAGGGGGTAGCCATGGGGCCAACGTCCTGACTTTC

V gene: TRBV20-1
clone size: .
D gene: TRBD2
J gene: TRBJ2-1
CDR3 protein: CSARHSGQTYNEQFF
CDR3 DNA: TGCAGTGCTAGACATAGCGGGCAAACCTACAATGAGCAGTTCTTC

V gene: TRBV7-2
clone size: .
D gene: TRBD2
J gene: TRBJ2-2
CDR3 protein: CASSLGSGSVVGELFF
CDR3 DNA: TGTGCCAGCAGCTTAGGTAGCGGGAGCGTCGTCGGGGAGCTGTTTTTT

V gene: TRBV6-2/TRBV6-3
clone size: .
D gene: .
J gene: TRBJ1-3
CDR3 protein: CASTTQALSGNTIYF
CDR3 DNA: TGTGCCAGCACGACGCAGGCGCTCTCTGGAAACACCATATATTTT

V gene: TRBV2
clone size: .
D gene: TRBD1
J gene: TRBJ1-2
CDR3 protein: CASSQGGDYGYTF
CDR3 DNA: TGTGCCAGCAGTCAGGGGGGAGACTATGGCTACACCTTC

V gene: TRBV9
clone size: .
D gene: TRBD1
J gene: TRBJ1-2
CDR3 protein: CASSIDPGQGAYGYTF
CDR3 DNA: TGTGCCAGCAGCATCGATCCGGGACAGGGAGCCTATGGCTACACCTTC

V gene: TRBV5-1
clone size: .
D gene: TRBD1
J gene: TRBJ2-2
CDR3 protein: CASSRLGQGYTGELFF
CDR3 DNA: TGCGCCAGCAGCCGCCTCGGACAGGGATACACCGGGGAGCTGTTTTTT

V gene: TRBV7-2
clone size: once
D gene: .
J gene: TRBJ2-1
CDR3 protein: CASSLAGAPYNEQFF
CDR3 DNA: TGTGCCAGCAGCTTAGCTGGGGCCCCCTACAATGAGCAGTTCTTC

V gene: TRBV20-1
clone size: .
D gene: TRBD2
J gene: TRBJ2-3
CDR3 protein: CSAITGTSVTDTQYF
CDR3 DNA: TGCAGTGCTATTACCGGGACTAGCGTCACAGATACGCAGTATTTT

V gene: TRBV7-7
clone size: .
D gene: .
J gene: TRBJ2-2
CDR3 protein: CASSLVPGELFF
CDR3 DNA: TGTGCTAGCAGCTTAGTCCCCGGGGAGCTGTTTTTT

V gene: TRBV10-3
clone size: few
D gene: TRBD1
J gene: TRBJ2-6
CDR3 protein: CAISVGTGLSGANVLTF
CDR3 DNA: TGTGCCATCAGTGTCGGGACAGGGTTGTCTGGGGCCAACGTCCTGACTTTC

V gene: TRBV28
clone size: .
D gene: TRBD1
J gene: TRBJ1-2
CDR3 protein: CASSLSGGQDHYGYTF
CDR3 DNA: TGTGCCAGCAGTTTATCGGGAGGACAGGACCACTATGGCTACACCTTC

V gene: TRBV7-2
clone size: .
D gene: .
J gene: TRBJ2-5
CDR3 protein: CASSSQVRGQETQYF
CDR3 DNA: TGTGCCAGCAGCTCACAGGTCCGAGGCCAAGAGACCCAGTACTTC

V gene: TRBV19
clone size: .
D gene: .
J gene: TRBJ2-7
CDR3 protein: CASSTIGLPNEQYF
CDR3 DNA: TGTGCCAGTAGTACCATAGGGCTACCAAACGAGCAGTACTTC

V gene: TRBV5-1
clone size: .
D gene: .
J gene: TRBJ1-3
CDR3 protein: CASSVGTAPGNTIYF
CDR3 DNA: TGCGCCAGCAGCGTTGGGACGGCTCCTGGAAACACCATATATTTT

V gene: TRBV7-2
clone size: few
D gene: TRBD1
J gene: TRBJ2-7
CDR3 protein: CASSLSQGDYEQYF
CDR3 DNA: TGTGCCAGCAGCTTATCCCAGGGGGATTACGAGCAGTACTTC